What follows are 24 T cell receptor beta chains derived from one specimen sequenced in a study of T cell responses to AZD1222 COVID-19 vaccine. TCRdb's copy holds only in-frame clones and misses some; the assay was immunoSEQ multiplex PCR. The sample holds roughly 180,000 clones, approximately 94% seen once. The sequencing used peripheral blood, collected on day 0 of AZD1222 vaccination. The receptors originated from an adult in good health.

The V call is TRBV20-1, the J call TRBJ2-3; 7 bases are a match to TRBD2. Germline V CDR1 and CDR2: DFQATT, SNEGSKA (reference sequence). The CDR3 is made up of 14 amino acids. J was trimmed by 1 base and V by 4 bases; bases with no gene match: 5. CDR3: CSANEAGGTDTQYF. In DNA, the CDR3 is TGCAGTGCTAATGAGGCGGGAGGCACAGATACGCAGTATTTT.

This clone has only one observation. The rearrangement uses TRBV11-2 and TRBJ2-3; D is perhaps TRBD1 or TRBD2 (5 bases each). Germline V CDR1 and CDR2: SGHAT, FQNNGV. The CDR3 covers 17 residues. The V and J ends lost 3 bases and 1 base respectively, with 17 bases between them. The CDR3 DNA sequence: TGTGCCAGCAGCTTTAGTGCCGGGGCCACCGGCACAGATACGCAGTATTTT. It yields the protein CASSFSAGATGTDTQYF.

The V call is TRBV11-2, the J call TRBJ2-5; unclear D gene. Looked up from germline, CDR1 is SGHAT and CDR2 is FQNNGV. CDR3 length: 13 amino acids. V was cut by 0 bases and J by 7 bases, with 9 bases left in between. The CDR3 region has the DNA TGTGCCAGCAGCTTAGAGGGTTACCCGACCCAGTACTTC. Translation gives CASSLEGYPTQYF. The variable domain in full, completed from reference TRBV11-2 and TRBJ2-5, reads EAGVAQSPRYKIIEKRQSVAFWCNPISGHATLYWYQQILGQGPKLLIQFQNNGVVDDSQLPKDRFSAERLKGVDSTLKIQPAKLEDSAVYLCASSLEGYPTQYFGPGTRLLVL.

The CDR3 DNA reads as TGTGCCAGCAGCCCCGGTCCCTCCTACGAGCAGTACTTC. Amino acid sequence: CASSPGPSYEQYF. The V gene is TRBV7-2, the J gene TRBJ2-7; D uncertain. The CDR3 consists of 13 residues. Germline CDR1 SGHTA, CDR2 FQGNSA. V was clipped by 5 bases and J by 0 bases, with 8 bases between them.

Here the CDR3 DNA reads TGTGCCAGCAGCCCTCCGGGACAGGGAGCTTACGAGCAGTACTTC. Amino acid sequence: CASSPPGQGAYEQYF. V and J are TRBV6-6 and TRBJ2-7; 9 positions match TRBD1. The CDR3 length is 15 residues. V was pared by 6 bases and J by 4 bases, with 10 bases of the junction left unmatched. Germline V gene data show CDR1 as MNHNY and CDR2 as SVGAGI (reference sequence).

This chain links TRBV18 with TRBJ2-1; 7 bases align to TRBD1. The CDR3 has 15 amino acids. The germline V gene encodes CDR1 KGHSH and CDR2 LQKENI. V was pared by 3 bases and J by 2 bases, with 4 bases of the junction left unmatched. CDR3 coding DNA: TGTGCCAGCTCACCCCGGGACAGAGCCTACAATGAGCAGTTCTTC. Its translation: CASSPRDRAYNEQFF.

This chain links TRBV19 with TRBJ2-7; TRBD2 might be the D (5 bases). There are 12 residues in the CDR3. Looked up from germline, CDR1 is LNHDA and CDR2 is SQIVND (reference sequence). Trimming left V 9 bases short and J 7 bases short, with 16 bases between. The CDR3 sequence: CASIRRLLEQYF. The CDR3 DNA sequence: TGTGCCAGCATCAGAAGACTACTGGAGCAGTACTTC.

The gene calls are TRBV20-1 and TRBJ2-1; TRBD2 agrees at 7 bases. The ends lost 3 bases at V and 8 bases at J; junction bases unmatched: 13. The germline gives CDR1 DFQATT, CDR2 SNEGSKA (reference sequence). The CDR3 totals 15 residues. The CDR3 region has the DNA TGCAGTGCTAGTTGGCCTAGCGGCGTCACGTATGAGCAGTTCTTC. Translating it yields CSASWPSGVTYEQFF.

The chain's CDR3 is CATRTTGEQYF. CDR3 bases: TGTGCCACCAGGACCACTGGAGAGCAGTACTTC. The chain employs TRBV24-1 and TRBJ2-7; D gene ambiguous. CDR3 length equals 11 residues. Trimming removed 7 bases from V and 7 bases from J, with 10 bases in between. Looked up from germline, CDR1 is KGHDR and CDR2 is SFDVKD.

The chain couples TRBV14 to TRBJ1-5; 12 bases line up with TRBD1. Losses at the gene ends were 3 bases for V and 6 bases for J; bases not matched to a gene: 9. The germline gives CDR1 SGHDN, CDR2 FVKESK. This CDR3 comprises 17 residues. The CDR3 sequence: CASSHRRGTGGTQPQHF. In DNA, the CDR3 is TGTGCCAGCAGCCACCGACGCGGGACAGGGGGCACTCAGCCCCAGCATTTT.

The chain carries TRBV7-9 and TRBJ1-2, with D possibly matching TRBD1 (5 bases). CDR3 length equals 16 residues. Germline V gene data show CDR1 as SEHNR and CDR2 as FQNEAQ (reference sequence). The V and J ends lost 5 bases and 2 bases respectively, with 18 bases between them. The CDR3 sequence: CASSQEGRGPNYGYTF. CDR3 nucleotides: TGTGCCAGCAGCCAAGAGGGAAGGGGTCCCAACTATGGCTACACCTTC.

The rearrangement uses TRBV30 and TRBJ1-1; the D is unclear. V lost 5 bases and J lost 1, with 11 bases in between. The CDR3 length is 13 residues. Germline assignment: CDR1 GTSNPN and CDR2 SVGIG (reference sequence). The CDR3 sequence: CAWGNQPNTEAFF. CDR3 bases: TGTGCCTGGGGAAACCAGCCGAACACTGAAGCTTTCTTT.

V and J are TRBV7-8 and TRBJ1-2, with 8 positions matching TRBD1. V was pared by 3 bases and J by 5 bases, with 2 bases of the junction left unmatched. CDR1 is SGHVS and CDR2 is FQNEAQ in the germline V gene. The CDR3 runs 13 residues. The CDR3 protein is CASSLDREYGYTF. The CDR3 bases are TGTGCCAGCAGCTTGGACAGGGAGTATGGCTACACCTTC.

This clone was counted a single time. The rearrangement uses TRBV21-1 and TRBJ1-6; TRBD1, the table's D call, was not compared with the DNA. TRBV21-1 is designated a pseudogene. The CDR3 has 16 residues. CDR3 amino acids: CASSKEVRQCNSPLHF. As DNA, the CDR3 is TGTGCCAGCAGCAAAGAGGTCCGACAGTGTAATTCACCCCTCCACTTT.

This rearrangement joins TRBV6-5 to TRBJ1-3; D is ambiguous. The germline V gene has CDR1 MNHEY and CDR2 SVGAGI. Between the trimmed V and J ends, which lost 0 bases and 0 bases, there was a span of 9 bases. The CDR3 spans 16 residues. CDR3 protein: CASSYSFSFSGNTIYF. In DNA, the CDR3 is TGTGCCAGCAGTTACTCCTTCTCCTTCTCTGGAAACACCATATATTTT.

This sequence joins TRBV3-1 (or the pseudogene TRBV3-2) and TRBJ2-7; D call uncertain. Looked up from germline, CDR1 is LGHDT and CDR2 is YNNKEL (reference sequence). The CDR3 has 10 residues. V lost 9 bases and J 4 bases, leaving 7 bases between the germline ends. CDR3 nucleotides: TGTGCCAGAACTCAGTACGAGCAGTACTTC. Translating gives CARTQYEQYF.

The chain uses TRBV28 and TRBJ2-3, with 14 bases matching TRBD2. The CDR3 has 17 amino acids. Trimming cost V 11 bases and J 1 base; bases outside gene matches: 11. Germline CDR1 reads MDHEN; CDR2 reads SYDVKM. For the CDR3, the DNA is TGTGCCGCGACCGGGACTAGCGGGAGCCAGGGCACAGATACGCAGTATTTT. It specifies CAATGTSGSQGTDTQYF.

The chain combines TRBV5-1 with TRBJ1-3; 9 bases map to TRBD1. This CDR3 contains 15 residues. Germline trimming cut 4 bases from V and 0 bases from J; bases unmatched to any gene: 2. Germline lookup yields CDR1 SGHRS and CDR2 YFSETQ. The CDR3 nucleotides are TGCGCCAGCAGCCCGGACAGGGGCTCTGGAAACACCATATATTTT. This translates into CASSPDRGSGNTIYF.

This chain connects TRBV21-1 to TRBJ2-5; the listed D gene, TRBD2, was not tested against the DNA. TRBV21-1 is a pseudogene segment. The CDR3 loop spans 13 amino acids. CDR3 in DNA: TGTGCCAGCAGCAAATGGGTGGAGGAGACCCAGTACTTC. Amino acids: CASSKWVEETQYF.

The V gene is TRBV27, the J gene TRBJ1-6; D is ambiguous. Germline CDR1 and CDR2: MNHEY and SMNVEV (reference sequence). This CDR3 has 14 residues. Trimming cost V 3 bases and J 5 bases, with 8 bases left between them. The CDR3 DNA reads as TGTGCCAGCAGTTTCCAGGTCCATAATTCACCCCTCCACTTT. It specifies CASSFQVHNSPLHF.

The CDR3 here is CASSELQGASPLHF. Written as DNA, the CDR3 is TGTGCCAGCAGTGAGTTACAGGGAGCTTCACCCCTCCACTTT. The V gene is TRBV6-1, the J gene TRBJ1-6; weak D call: TRBD1 (6 bases). The CDR3 runs 14 residues. Looked up from germline, CDR1 is MNHNS and CDR2 is SASEGT. The germline V and J ends were trimmed by 3 bases and 9 bases, with 12 bases remaining between them.

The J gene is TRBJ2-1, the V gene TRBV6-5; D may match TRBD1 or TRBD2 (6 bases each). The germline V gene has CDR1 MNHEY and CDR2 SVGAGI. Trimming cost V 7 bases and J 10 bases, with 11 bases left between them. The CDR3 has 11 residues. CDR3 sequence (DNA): TGTGCCAGCATCGGAGGGACAGAGCAGTTCTTC. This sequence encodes CASIGGTEQFF.

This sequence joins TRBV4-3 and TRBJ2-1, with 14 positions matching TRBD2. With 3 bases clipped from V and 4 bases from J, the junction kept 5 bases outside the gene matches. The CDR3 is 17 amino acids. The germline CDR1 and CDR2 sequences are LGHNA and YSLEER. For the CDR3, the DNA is TGCGCCAGCAGCCAGATGCGGACTAGCGGGAGGTACAATGAGCAGTTCTTC. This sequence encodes CASSQMRTSGRYNEQFF.

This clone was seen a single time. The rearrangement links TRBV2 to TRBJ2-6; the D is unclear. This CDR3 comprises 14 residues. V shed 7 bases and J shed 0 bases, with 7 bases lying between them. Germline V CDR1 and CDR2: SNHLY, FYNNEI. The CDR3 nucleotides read TGTGCCAGCAAACCCTACTCTGGGGCCAACGTCCTGACTTTC. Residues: CASKPYSGANVLTF.